This T cell receptor beta chain was observed in a study of T cells expressing NK-cell markers. For each CDR3 protein, TCRdb gives one entry from its re-call of the 5' RACE reads, without DNA. This table holds about 390,000 distinct CDR3 sequences. CDR1 is LGHDT and CDR2 is YNNKEL in the germline V gene (reference sequence). This CDR3 comprises 12 residues. Specimen: blood T cells: a sorted CD56 or NKG2C T cell subset, CD4+ or CD8+ T cells, or bulk PBMC T cells (not recorded which). The TCR sequence derives from a woman in her fifties or sixties in good health. V is TRBV3-1 and J is TRBJ2-5. Here the CDR3 reads CASSPGFETQYF.